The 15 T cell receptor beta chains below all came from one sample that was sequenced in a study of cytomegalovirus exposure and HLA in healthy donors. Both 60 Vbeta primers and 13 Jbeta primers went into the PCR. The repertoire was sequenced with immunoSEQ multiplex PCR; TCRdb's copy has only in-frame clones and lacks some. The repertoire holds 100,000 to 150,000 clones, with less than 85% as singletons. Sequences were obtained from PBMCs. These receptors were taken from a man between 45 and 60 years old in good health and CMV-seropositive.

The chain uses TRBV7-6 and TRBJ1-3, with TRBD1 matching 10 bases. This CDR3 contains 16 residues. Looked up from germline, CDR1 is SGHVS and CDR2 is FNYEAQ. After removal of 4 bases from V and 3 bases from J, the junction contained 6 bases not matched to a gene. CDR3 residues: CASSSIGTGDGNTIYF. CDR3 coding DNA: TGTGCCAGCAGCTCGATCGGGACAGGGGATGGAAACACCATATATTTT.

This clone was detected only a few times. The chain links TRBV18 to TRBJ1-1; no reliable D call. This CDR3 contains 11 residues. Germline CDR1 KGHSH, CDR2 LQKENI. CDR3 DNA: TGTGCTTCGCGGGTGAACACTGAAGCTTTCTTT. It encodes CASRVNTEAFF. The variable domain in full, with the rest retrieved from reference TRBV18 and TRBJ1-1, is NAGVMQNPRHLVRRRGQEARLRCSPMKGHSHVYWYRQLPEEGLKFMVYLQKENIIDESGMPKERFSAEFPKEGPSILRIQQVVRGDSAAYFCASRVNTEAFFGQGTRLTVV.

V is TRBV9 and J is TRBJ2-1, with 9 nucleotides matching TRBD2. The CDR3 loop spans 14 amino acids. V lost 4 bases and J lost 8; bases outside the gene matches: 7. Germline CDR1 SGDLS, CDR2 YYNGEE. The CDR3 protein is CASSLAGVSDEQFF. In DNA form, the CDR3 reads TGTGCCAGCAGCTTAGCGGGAGTCTCGGATGAGCAGTTCTTC.

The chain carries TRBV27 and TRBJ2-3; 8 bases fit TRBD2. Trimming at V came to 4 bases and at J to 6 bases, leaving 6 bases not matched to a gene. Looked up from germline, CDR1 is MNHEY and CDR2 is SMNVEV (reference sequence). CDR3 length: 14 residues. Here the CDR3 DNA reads TGTGCCAGCAGTTCACGGGAGGGCCCCGATACGCAGTATTTT. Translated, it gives CASSSREGPDTQYF.

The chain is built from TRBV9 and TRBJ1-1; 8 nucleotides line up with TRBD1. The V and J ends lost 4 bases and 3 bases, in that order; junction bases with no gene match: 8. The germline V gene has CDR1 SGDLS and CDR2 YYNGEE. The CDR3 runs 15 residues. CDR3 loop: CASSIQDRGDTEAFF. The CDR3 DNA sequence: TGTGCCAGCAGCATCCAAGACAGGGGAGACACTGAAGCTTTCTTT.

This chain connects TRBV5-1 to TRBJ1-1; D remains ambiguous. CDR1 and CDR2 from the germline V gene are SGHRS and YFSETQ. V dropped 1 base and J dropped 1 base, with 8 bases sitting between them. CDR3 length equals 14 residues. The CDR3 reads CASSLFVSNTEAFF. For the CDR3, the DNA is TGCGCCAGCAGCTTGTTTGTCTCGAACACTGAAGCTTTCTTT.

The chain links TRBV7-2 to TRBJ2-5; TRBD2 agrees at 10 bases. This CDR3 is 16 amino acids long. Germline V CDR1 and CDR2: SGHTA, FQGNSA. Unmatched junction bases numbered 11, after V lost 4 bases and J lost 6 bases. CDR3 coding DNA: TGTGCCAGCAGCTCGCTAGCGGGGGCCCAAGCCAAGACCCAGTACTTC. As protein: CASSSLAGAQAKTQYF.

The CDR3 region has the DNA TGTGCCAGCAGCTTCTCGACTAGCGGGGACCGGGAAGATACGCAGTATTTT. It is translated as CASSFSTSGDREDTQYF. This sequence joins TRBV7-2 and TRBJ2-3, with TRBD2 matching over 11 bases. V lost 3 bases to trimming and J lost 5 bases; unmatched junction nucleotides: 10. Per germline, CDR1 SGHTA and CDR2 FQGNSA. The CDR3 is 17 residues long.

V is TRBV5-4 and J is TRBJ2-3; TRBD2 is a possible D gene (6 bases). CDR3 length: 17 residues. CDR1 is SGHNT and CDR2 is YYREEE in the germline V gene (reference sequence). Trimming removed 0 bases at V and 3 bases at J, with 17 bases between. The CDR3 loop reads CASSLVGEETGTDTQYF. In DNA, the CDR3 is TGTGCCAGCAGCTTGGTGGGGGAGGAAACCGGGACAGATACGCAGTATTTT.

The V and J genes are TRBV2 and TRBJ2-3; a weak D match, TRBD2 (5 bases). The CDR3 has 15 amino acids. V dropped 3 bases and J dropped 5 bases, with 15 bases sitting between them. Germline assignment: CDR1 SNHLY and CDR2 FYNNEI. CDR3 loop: CASSDLAKGGDTQYF. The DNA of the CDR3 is TGTGCCAGCAGTGATCTAGCCAAGGGTGGAGATACGCAGTATTTT.

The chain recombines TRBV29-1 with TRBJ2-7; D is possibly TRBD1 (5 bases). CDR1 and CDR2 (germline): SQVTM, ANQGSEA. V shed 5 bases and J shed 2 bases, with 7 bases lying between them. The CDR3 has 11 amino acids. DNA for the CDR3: TGCAGCGTTCCAGGGCCCTACGAGCAGTACTTC. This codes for CSVPGPYEQYF.

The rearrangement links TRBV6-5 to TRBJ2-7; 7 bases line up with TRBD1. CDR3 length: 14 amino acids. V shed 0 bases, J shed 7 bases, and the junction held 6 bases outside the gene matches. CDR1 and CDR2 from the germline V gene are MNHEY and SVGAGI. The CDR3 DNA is TGTGCCAGCAGTTACTCGAACAGGGGCACTGAGCAGTACTTC. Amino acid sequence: CASSYSNRGTEQYF.

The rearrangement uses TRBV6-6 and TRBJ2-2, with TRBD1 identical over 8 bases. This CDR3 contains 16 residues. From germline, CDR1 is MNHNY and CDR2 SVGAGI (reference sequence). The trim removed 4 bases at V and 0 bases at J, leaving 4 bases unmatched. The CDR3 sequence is CASSSGQGPNTGELFF. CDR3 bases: TGTGCCAGCAGTTCAGGACAGGGTCCGAACACCGGGGAGCTGTTTTTT.

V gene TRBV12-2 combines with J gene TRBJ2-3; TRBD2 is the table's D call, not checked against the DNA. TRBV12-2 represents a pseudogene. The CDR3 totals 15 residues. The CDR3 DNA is TGTGCAAGTCGCCTAGGACGGTACTACACAGATACGCAGTATTTT. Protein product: CASRLGRYYTDTQYF.

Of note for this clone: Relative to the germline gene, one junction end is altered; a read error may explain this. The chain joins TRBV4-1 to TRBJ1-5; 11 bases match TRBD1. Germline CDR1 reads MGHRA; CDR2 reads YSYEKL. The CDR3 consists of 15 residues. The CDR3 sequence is CTSSFGQGAIQPQHF. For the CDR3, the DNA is TGCACCAGCAGTTTCGGACAGGGGGCAATTCAGCCCCAGCATTTT.